The next 4 T cell receptor beta chains were all read from a single sample in a study of Graves' ophthalmopathy and Graves' hyperthyroidism. Amplification of TCR beta CDR3 regions used RNA transcripts. HTBI-primed RT-PCR formed the first round, and a multiplex PCR formed the second. TCRdb redid the calling of the multiplex PCR reads with MiXCR, one entry per CDR3 protein. The sample shows hundreds of thousands of distinct CDR3 sequences, 40% to 50% of them seen only once. Sequenced input: peripheral blood. The receptors come from an adult man with Graves' ophthalmopathy.

V usage is TRBV29-1 and J usage is TRBJ2-5; 10 bases match TRBD2. The CDR3 runs 12 residues. Trimming at V came to 7 bases and at J to 3 bases, leaving 2 bases not matched to a gene. Germline CDR1 is SQVTM and CDR2 is ANQGSEA. CDR3 residues: CSAGLAEETQYF. CDR3 nucleotides: TGCAGCGCAGGACTAGCGGAAGAGACCCAGTACTTC.

There are a few counts of this clonotype. The rearrangement joins TRBV10-1 to TRBJ1-1, with D unresolved. The CDR3 runs to 14 residues. Germline assignment: CDR1 WNHNN and CDR2 SYGVQD (reference sequence). V was shortened by 2 bases and J by 2 bases, with 9 bases between the two germline ends. The CDR3 coding sequence is TGCGCCAGCAGTGAGGGTCGGATAAACACTGAAGCTTTCTTT. Residues: CASSEGRINTEAFF.

The chain combines TRBV12-3 or TRBV12-4 with TRBJ2-5; 8 positions match TRBD2. The CDR3 runs 16 residues. V lost 8 bases and J lost 0; bases outside the gene matches: 11. DNA for the CDR3: TGTGCCAGCTCACCAACTAGCGGCGTATACCAAGAGACCCAGTACTTC. Protein: CASSPTSGVYQETQYF.

The chain couples TRBV20-1 to TRBJ2-7, with 9 bases fitting TRBD2. CDR3 size: 15 residues. V lost 3 bases and J lost 2; bases outside the gene matches: 8. In germline, CDR1 is DFQATT, CDR2 SNEGSKA (reference sequence). The CDR3 loop is CSASGLAGPPYEQYF. The CDR3 DNA sequence: TGCAGTGCTAGTGGGCTAGCGGGACCACCCTACGAGCAGTACTTC.